The next 29 T cell receptor beta chains were all read from a single sample in a study of T-cell memory formation after mild COVID-19. TCRdb redid the calling of the 5' RACE reads with MiXCR, one entry per CDR3 protein. The sample records roughly 260,000 distinct CDR3 sequences, less than 20% being singletons. Sequenced: PBMCs or a T cell subset sorted from them (not recorded which). The receptors derive from a man aged 18 to 29 who had mild COVID-19 (a few samples of this study predate the infection). Cell type and time point are not known.

This clonotype has just a few counts. This chain links TRBV11-3 with TRBJ2-1, with TRBD2 matching 12 bases. The CDR3 extends over 16 amino acids. The junction had 8 bases not matched to a gene; V was cut back by 4 bases and J by 7 bases. Per germline, CDR1 SGHNT and CDR2 YENEEA. CDR3 DNA sequence: TGTGCCAGCAGCTCCGGACTAGCGGGGATTAAGAATGAGCAGTTCTTC. Protein sequence: CASSSGLAGIKNEQFF.

J is TRBJ1-6 and V is TRBV20-1; 10 bases agree with TRBD1. In germline, CDR1 is DFQATT, CDR2 SNEGSKA (reference sequence). This CDR3 has 17 residues. V gave up 1 base and J gave up 4 bases; unmatched junction bases: 7. Here the CDR3 reads CSARAGQGRTYNSPLHF. For the CDR3, the DNA is TGCAGTGCTAGAGCGGGACAGGGGAGGACTTATAATTCACCCCTCCACTTT.

Remarks on this clonotype: A much more abundant neighbour one base away suggests this may be a read error. The chain has TRBV20-1 and TRBJ2-7; 11 bases are shared with TRBD1. The CDR3 has 15 amino acids. Germline V gene data show CDR1 as DFQATT and CDR2 as SNEGSKA (reference sequence). The CDR3 here is CRATKAGTGGYEQYF. The CDR3, as DNA: TGCAGAGCTACCAAGGCAGGGACAGGGGGTTACGAGCAGTACTTC.

This clonotype was found a few times. The rearrangement joins TRBV7-9 to TRBJ2-4; tentative D call: TRBD2 (6 bases). The V gene's germline CDR1 is SEHNR and CDR2 FQNEAQ (reference sequence). The CDR3 sequence is 16 residues long. V lost 5 bases and J lost 3, with 17 bases in between. The CDR3 protein is CASSQTSGRVKNIQYF. In nucleotides, the CDR3 is TGTGCCAGCAGCCAGACTAGTGGTCGCGTCAAAAACATTCAGTACTTC.

This chain uses TRBV5-1 with TRBJ2-7; 11 positions agree with TRBD1. J was trimmed by 5 bases and V by 4 bases; bases with no gene match: 5. The CDR3 covers 14 residues. CDR1 is SGHRS and CDR2 is YFSETQ in the germline V gene. CDR3 sequence (DNA): TGCGCCAGCAGCCCACGGACAGGGGGCGACGAGCAGTACGTC. Amino acids: CASSPRTGGDEQYV.

The rearrangement joins TRBV7-3 to TRBJ2-1, with 9 bases fitting TRBD2. CDR3 length: 15 amino acids. Germline V lookup: CDR1 SGHTA, CDR2 FQGTGA. V dropped 4 bases and J dropped 5; count of bases not matched to a gene: 6. The DNA for the CDR3 is TGTGCCAGCAGCTCTTCTAGCGGGGCTGACAATGAGCAGTTCTTC. Translation gives CASSSSSGADNEQFF.

The chain employs TRBV19 and TRBJ2-1; D gene ambiguous. The CDR3 sequence is 16 residues long. V lost 3 bases and J lost 0, with 12 bases in between. Germline V gene lookup returns CDR1 LNHDA and CDR2 SQIVND (reference sequence). CDR3 nucleotides: TGTGCCAGTAGTATTTTCCAGGTCGGCTCCTACAATGAGCAGTTCTTC. It is translated as CASSIFQVGSYNEQFF.

This chain connects TRBV10-3 to TRBJ2-1, with TRBD2 matching over 11 bases. Germline V lookup: CDR1 ENHRY, CDR2 SYGVKD. V lost 4 bases and J lost 8; bases outside the gene matches: 13. The CDR3 covers 17 residues. CDR3 loop: CAISAPSSSGGIYEQFF. CDR3 nucleotide sequence: TGTGCCATCAGTGCCCCCAGCTCTAGCGGGGGGATATATGAGCAGTTCTTC.

The V call is TRBV5-1, the J call TRBJ2-3; a possible D gene is TRBD1 (7 bases). This CDR3 has 17 residues. Trimming pared 4 bases from V and 2 bases from J, leaving 20 bases between. Germline-derived CDR1 and CDR2 are SGHRS and YFSETQ. The CDR3 DNA sequence: TGCGCCAGCAGCCCCACGGCCGGCGGGACAGACACAGATACGCAGTATTTT. Its protein is CASSPTAGGTDTDTQYF. Together with reference TRBV5-1 and TRBJ2-3, the CDR3 gives the full variable domain: KAGVTQTPRYLIKTRGQQVTLSCSPISGHRSVSWYQQTPGQGLQFLFEYFSETQRNKGNFPGRFSGRQFSNSRSEMNVSTLELGDSALYLCASSPTAGGTDTDTQYFGPGTRLTVL.

This clonotype occurred a few times. The chain couples TRBV12-3 or TRBV12-4 to TRBJ1-5, with D perhaps TRBD1 (5 bases). The CDR3 runs to 16 residues. Trimming stripped 2 bases from V and 0 bases from J, with 11 bases between. The CDR3 spells CASSLFGGYSNQPQHF. As DNA, the CDR3 is TGTGCCAGCAGTTTATTTGGGGGTTATAGCAATCAGCCCCAGCATTTT.

This clonotype was seen only a few times. The chain uses TRBV7-9 and TRBJ2-3; maybe TRBD1 (6 bases). Trimming shortened V by 3 bases and J by 10 bases, and 23 bases separated the two germline ends. In germline, CDR1 is SEHNR, CDR2 FQNEAQ (reference sequence). The CDR3 is made up of 16 amino acids. CDR3 nucleotides: TGTGCCAGCAGCTTCTTTGCAGGGGACCCAGGATACCCGCAGTATTTT. It specifies CASSFFAGDPGYPQYF.

This clonotype was picked up a small number of times. The chain joins TRBV7-9 to TRBJ1-2; D gene uncertain. CDR1 and CDR2 (germline): SEHNR, FQNEAQ (reference sequence). The CDR3 sequence is 12 residues long. Deletions cut 0 bases from V and 6 bases from J, with 5 bases between. The CDR3 DNA follows: TGTGCCAGCAGCTTAGCTTATAATGGCTACACCTTC. It is translated as CASSLAYNGYTF. Complete variable domain (other parts from reference TRBV7-9 and TRBJ1-2): DTGVSQNPRHKITKRGQNVTFRCDPISEHNRLYWYRQTLGQGPEFLTYFQNEAQLEKSRLLSDRFSAERPKGSFSTLEIQRTEQGDSAMYLCASSLAYNGYTFGSGTRLTVV.

The chain joins TRBV7-9 to TRBJ1-2; no firm D call. This CDR3 comprises 12 residues. CDR1 SEHNR and CDR2 FQNEAQ come from the germline V gene (reference sequence). Trimming left V 0 bases short and J 7 bases short, with 6 bases between. The CDR3 here is CASSLADGGYTF. The DNA of the CDR3 is TGTGCCAGCAGCTTAGCGGATGGTGGCTACACCTTC. Supplemented by reference TRBV7-9 and TRBJ1-2, the full variable domain reads DTGVSQNPRHKITKRGQNVTFRCDPISEHNRLYWYRQTLGQGPEFLTYFQNEAQLEKSRLLSDRFSAERPKGSFSTLEIQRTEQGDSAMYLCASSLADGGYTFGSGTRLTVV.

On this clonotype: A read error may account for a junction end that differs from germline. The chain has TRBV7-2 and TRBJ2-3; no clear D gene. The germline V gene has CDR1 SGHTA and CDR2 FQGNSA. The CDR3 contains 13 residues. CDR3: CASSSIGWVEVNF. CDR3 sequence (DNA): TGTGCCAGCAGCTCCATTGGGTGGGTTGAGGTTAATTTT.

This clonotype has a handful of counts. The chain links TRBV28 to TRBJ1-3, with TRBD1 matching over 7 bases. V lost 6 bases and J lost 0; bases outside the gene matches: 8. This CDR3 region has 16 residues. Germline lookup yields CDR1 MDHEN and CDR2 SYDVKM. CDR3 in amino acids: CASSRDRAISGNTIYF. The CDR3 DNA reads as TGTGCCAGCAGCCGCGACAGGGCCATCTCTGGAAACACCATATATTTT.

V is TRBV10-3 and J is TRBJ2-7; D is unclear. This CDR3 spans 13 amino acids. V was shortened by 4 bases and J by 3 bases, with 10 bases between the two germline ends. Germline V gene data show CDR1 as ENHRY and CDR2 as SYGVKD. DNA for the CDR3: TGTGCCATCAGTGGCCAGGAGTTCTACGAGCAGTACTTC. As protein: CAISGQEFYEQYF.

This clonotype was found a few times. The V gene is TRBV24-1, the J gene TRBJ2-1; D unresolved. Germline CDR1 KGHDR, CDR2 SFDVKD. The CDR3 contains 11 residues. Trimming left V 4 bases short and J 12 bases short, with 9 bases between. The CDR3 loop reads CATSDSVRQFF. CDR3 DNA sequence: TGTGCCACCAGTGACTCGGTCAGGCAGTTCTTC.

This clonotype has just a few counts. The chain employs TRBV7-2 and TRBJ2-3; 9 bases align to TRBD2. The CDR3 sequence is 17 residues long. Looked up from germline, CDR1 is SGHTA and CDR2 is FQGNSA. With V trimmed by 5 bases and J by 3 bases, 12 bases remained unmatched. CDR3 region: CASSRGASSGGTDTQYF. CDR3 DNA sequence: TGTGCCAGCAGCCGGGGGGCATCCAGCGGGGGGACAGATACGCAGTATTTT.

The V call is TRBV6-1, the J call TRBJ1-4, with TRBD1 matching over 7 bases. The CDR3 loop spans 16 amino acids. Germline CDR1 is MNHNS and CDR2 is SASEGT. Trimming at V came to 5 bases and at J to 5 bases, leaving 11 bases not matched to a gene. The CDR3 nucleotides read TGTGCCAGCAGTCCCATATCGGACAGGCGAAATGAAAAACTGTTTTTT. It specifies CASSPISDRRNEKLFF.

This clonotype was observed a few times. The chain carries TRBV20-1 and TRBJ1-4, with 7 nucleotides matching TRBD1. The CDR3 runs to 14 residues. Trimming cost V 5 bases and J 3 bases; bases outside gene matches: 6. Germline assignment: CDR1 DFQATT and CDR2 SNEGSKA (reference sequence). The CDR3 nucleotides are TGCAGTGCTTTACTGACAGGGTCTAATGAAAAACTGTTTTTT. Protein sequence: CSALLTGSNEKLFF.

This clonotype was seen a handful of times. J is TRBJ1-2 and V is TRBV12-3 or TRBV12-4, with no clear D. With 0 bases removed from V and 7 bases from J, the gap between germline ends came to 12 bases. The CDR3 is 14 amino acids. This chain's CDR3 is CASSLARGKGGYTF. The CDR3 region has the DNA TGTGCCAGCAGTTTAGCCCGGGGAAAGGGTGGCTACACCTTC.

The V and J genes are TRBV5-5 and TRBJ1-5; perhaps TRBD1 as D (5 bases). From germline, CDR1 is SGHKS and CDR2 YYEKEE (reference sequence). V lost 4 bases and J lost 6, with 17 bases in between. This CDR3 region has 15 residues. Here the CDR3 reads CASSTFQGEGQPQHF. DNA for the CDR3: TGTGCCAGCAGCACCTTCCAGGGAGAGGGTCAGCCCCAGCATTTT.

This clonotype showed up many times. CDR3 residues: CASSLIQWGANYGYTF. The CDR3 DNA is TGTGCCAGCAGCTTAATTCAATGGGGCGCTAACTATGGCTACACCTTC. The chain joins TRBV11-2 to TRBJ1-2, with a tentative D call TRBD1 (5 bases). The CDR3 extends over 16 amino acids. Germline V gene lookup returns CDR1 SGHAT and CDR2 FQNNGV. Deletions cut 2 bases from V and 0 bases from J, with 13 bases between. Variable domain in full (rest from reference TRBV11-2 and TRBJ1-2): EAGVAQSPRYKIIEKRQSVAFWCNPISGHATLYWYQQILGQGPKLLIQFQNNGVVDDSQLPKDRFSAERLKGVDSTLKIQPAKLEDSAVYLCASSLIQWGANYGYTFGSGTRLTVV.

There are many counts of this clonotype. This sequence joins TRBV2 and TRBJ1-1, with D possibly TRBD1 on 5 matching bases. The CDR3 length is 14 residues. The V end lost 7 bases, the J end lost 0 bases, and 12 bases lay between the germline ends. In germline, CDR1 is SNHLY, CDR2 FYNNEI. Here the CDR3 reads CASTEDSLNTEAFF. As DNA, the CDR3 is TGTGCCAGCACCGAAGACAGCCTGAACACTGAAGCTTTCTTT.

This sequence joins TRBV20-1 and TRBJ1-1; D may be TRBD1 (6 bases). The CDR3 is 13 residues long. Deletions cut 3 bases from V and 0 bases from J, with 8 bases between. From germline, CDR1 is DFQATT and CDR2 SNEGSKA (reference sequence). The CDR3 loop is CSASHRVNTEAFF. The DNA of the CDR3 is TGCAGTGCTAGCCACAGGGTGAACACTGAAGCTTTCTTT.

In this sample, this clonotype turned up a few times. The J gene is TRBJ2-2, the V gene TRBV4-1; D is perhaps TRBD1 (5 bases). Germline V gene sequence: CDR1 MGHRA, CDR2 YSYEKL. V was cut by 1 base and J by 5 bases, with 11 bases left in between. The CDR3 consists of 15 residues. CDR3 bases: TGCGCCAGCAGCCAAGGACCAGGGTTAACCGGGGAGCTGTTTTTT. Its translation: CASSQGPGLTGELFF.

The table lists this clonotype with a few counts. CDR3 DNA sequence: TGTGCCAGCAGCCTAAGTGAGGGGAACTATGGCTACACCTTC. It encodes CASSLSEGNYGYTF. The J gene is TRBJ1-2, the V gene TRBV4-2, with D perhaps TRBD1 (5 bases). The V end was cut by 4 bases, the J end by 2 bases, with 11 bases between. The CDR3 is made up of 14 amino acids. The germline CDR1 and CDR2 sequences are LGHNA and YNFKEQ.

This clonotype was picked up many times. The chain uses TRBV5-6 and TRBJ1-5, with D hard to call. The V gene lost 1 base and the J gene lost 5 bases, with 7 bases spanning the gap. Germline V CDR1 and CDR2: SGHDT, YYEEEE. The CDR3 consists of 13 residues. The CDR3 sequence: CASSLSWDQPQHF. CDR3 coding DNA: TGTGCCAGCAGCTTGTCCTGGGATCAGCCCCAGCATTTT.

This clonotype is categorized as medium-sized. The chain joins TRBV4-1 to TRBJ1-2, with D uncertain. The germline V gene encodes CDR1 MGHRA and CDR2 YSYEKL. The CDR3 loop spans 16 amino acids. Trimming removed 3 bases from V and 0 bases from J, with 14 bases in between. The CDR3 DNA reads as TGCGCCAGCAGCCAGCCAACCAGGAGATCTAACTATGGCTACACCTTC. As protein: CASSQPTRRSNYGYTF.